The entry below gives a single T cell receptor beta chain sequence along with its context. This sample stems from a study of shared clonotypes between healthy human individuals. About the research overall: Donors had three CD4 naive, three CD4 memory, two CD8 naive and one CD8 memory plate apiece.

From germline, CDR1 is SNHLY and CDR2 FYNNEI. The CDR3 has 12 residues. TCRdb's copy holds only in-frame clones and misses some; the assay was immunoSEQ multiplex PCR. The data hold about 610,000 clones, with more than 95% observed a single time. Sequencing was done on a sample of naive CD4+ T cells sorted from blood. The subset here: CD45RA+ positively selected. The chain links TRBV2 to TRBJ2-5, with D perhaps matching TRBD2 (5 bases). The assigned J gene may be wrong: the sequence end matches TRBJ2-7 better. The source of this sequence is a woman aged 25-40 years in good health. The CDR3 coding sequence is TGTGCCACCGCGGGCAACTCCTACGAGCAGTACTTC. This codes for CATAGNSYEQYF.